The clone carrying this T cell receptor (beta chain) was counted between two and nine times. The data stem from a study of T-cell memory formation after mild COVID-19. TCRdb re-derived calls from the 5' RACE reads in MiXCR, one entry per CDR3 protein. The table has about 90,000 distinct CDR3 sequences, around an eighth seen once. This receptor was identified in an adult woman who had mild COVID-19 (a few samples of this study predate the infection). Cell type and time point are not known. Specimen: PBMCs or a T cell subset sorted from them (not recorded which).

The CDR3 is CASSVDNSLETQYF. CDR3 DNA: TGTGCCAGCAGCGTAGATAATAGCTTGGAGACCCAGTACTTC. The V gene is TRBV9, the J gene TRBJ2-5, with D unclear. The CDR3 runs to 14 residues. Per the germline V gene, CDR1 is SGDLS and CDR2 is YYNGEE. The germline V and J ends were trimmed by 0 bases and 5 bases, with 11 bases remaining between them.